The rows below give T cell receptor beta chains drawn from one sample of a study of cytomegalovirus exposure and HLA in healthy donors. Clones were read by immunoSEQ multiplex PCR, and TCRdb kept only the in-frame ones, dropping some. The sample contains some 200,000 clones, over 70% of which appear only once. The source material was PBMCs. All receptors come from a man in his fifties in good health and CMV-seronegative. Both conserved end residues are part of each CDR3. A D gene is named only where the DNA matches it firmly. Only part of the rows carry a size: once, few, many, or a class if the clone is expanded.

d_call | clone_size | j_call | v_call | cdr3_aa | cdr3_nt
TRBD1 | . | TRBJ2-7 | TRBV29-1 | CSASGTGAVEQYF | TGCAGCGCTTCCGGGACAGGGGCGGTCGAGCAGTACTTC
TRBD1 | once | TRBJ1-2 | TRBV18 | CASSLTGVDGYTF | TGTGCCAGCTCACTTACAGGGGTAGACGGCTACACCTTC
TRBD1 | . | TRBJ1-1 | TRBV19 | CASNLKGQGATEAFF | TGTGCCAGTAACCTAAAGGGACAGGGGGCAACTGAAGCTTTCTTT
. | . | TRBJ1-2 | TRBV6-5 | CASSADSLFGYGYTF | TGTGCCAGCAGTGCCGACAGCCTTTTTGGGTATGGCTACACCTTC
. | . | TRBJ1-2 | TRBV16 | CASSQDIGGYTF | TGTGCCAGCAGCCAAGACATAGGTGGCTACACCTTC
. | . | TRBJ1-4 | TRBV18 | CASSPYQREKLLF | TGTGCCAGCTCACCATACCAGAGGGAAAAACTGCTTTTT
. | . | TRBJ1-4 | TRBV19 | CASSGGTPGVLFF | TGTGCCAGTAGTGGGGGGACTCCGGGGGTTTTGTTTTTT
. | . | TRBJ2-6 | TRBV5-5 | CASSSHSSGANVLTF | TGTGCCAGCAGCTCACACAGCTCTGGGGCCAACGTCCTGACTTTC
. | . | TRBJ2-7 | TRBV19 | CASSLGGVSYEQYF | TGTGCCAGCTCCTTGGGGGGTGTCTCCTACGAGCAGTACTTC
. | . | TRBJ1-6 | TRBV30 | CAWRGRQALMSPLHF | TGTGCCTGGAGAGGACGACAGGCCCTTATGTCGCCCCTCCACTTT
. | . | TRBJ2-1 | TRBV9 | CASSVIGRGPYNEQFF | TGTGCCAGCAGCGTCATAGGGCGGGGGCCGTACAATGAGCAGTTCTTC
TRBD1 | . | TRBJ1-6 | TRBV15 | CATSRDRGDSPLHF | TGTGCCACCAGCAGAGACAGGGGGGATTCACCCCTCCACTTT
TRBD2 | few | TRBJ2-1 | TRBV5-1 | CASSFSSSGGVNEQFF | TGCGCCAGCAGCTTTTCCTCTAGCGGGGGGGTGAATGAGCAGTTCTTC
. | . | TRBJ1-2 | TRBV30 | CAWSPGAKDGYTF | TGTGCCTGGAGCCCAGGGGCCAAGGATGGCTACACCTTC
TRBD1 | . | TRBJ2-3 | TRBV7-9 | CASRRTRQGRVTDTQYF | TGTGCCAGCAGGCGCACTCGACAGGGGCGGGTCACAGATACGCAGTATTTT
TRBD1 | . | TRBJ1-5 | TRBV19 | CASSIHQTGDQPQHF | TGTGCCAGTAGTATCCACCAGACAGGGGATCAGCCCCAGCATTTT
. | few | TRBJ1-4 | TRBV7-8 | CASSLADFNEKLFF | TGTGCCAGCAGCTTAGCAGACTTTAATGAAAAACTGTTTTTT
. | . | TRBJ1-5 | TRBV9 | CASRAPIPNQPQHF | TGTGCCAGCAGGGCCCCCATCCCGAATCAGCCCCAGCATTTT
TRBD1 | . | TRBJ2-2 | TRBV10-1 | CASSRTGAGLNTGELFF | TGCGCCAGCAGTCGGACAGGGGCTGGCCTGAACACCGGGGAGCTGTTTTTT
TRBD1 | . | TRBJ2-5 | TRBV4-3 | CASSQERTGGQAQYF | TGCGCCAGCAGCCAAGAGAGGACAGGGGGACAGGCCCAGTACTTC
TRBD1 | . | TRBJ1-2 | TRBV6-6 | CASRLRDRDGYTF | TGTGCCAGCAGGCTCCGGGACAGGGATGGCTACACCTTC
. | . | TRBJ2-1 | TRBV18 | CASSRGTYNEQFF | TGTGCCAGCTCACGAGGGACCTACAATGAGCAGTTCTTC
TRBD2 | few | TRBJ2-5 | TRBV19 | CASSTSGGDGAQYF | TGTGCCAGTAGTACCTCGGGAGGGGATGGGGCCCAGTACTTC
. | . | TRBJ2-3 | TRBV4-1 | CASRRRRGDTDTQYF | TGCGCCAGCAGGCGGCGGCGGGGCGACACAGATACGCAGTATTTT
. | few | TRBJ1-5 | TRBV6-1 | CASSLLDRSNQPQHF | TGTGCCAGCAGTCTACTCGACAGGAGCAATCAGCCCCAGCATTTT
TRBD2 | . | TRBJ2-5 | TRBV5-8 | CASGGRETQYF | TGTGCCAGCGGCGGGAGGGAGACCCAGTACTTC
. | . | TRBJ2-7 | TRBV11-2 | CASSSSGNSREQYF | TGTGCCAGCAGCTCCTCAGGGAATTCGCGCGAGCAGTACTTC
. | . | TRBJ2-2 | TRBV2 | CASSETRGNTGELFF | TGTGCCAGCAGCGAGACTAGGGGGAACACCGGGGAGCTGTTTTTT
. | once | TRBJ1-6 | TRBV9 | CASSVLSYNSPLHF | TGTGCCAGCAGCGTCCTCTCCTATAATTCACCCCTCCACTTT
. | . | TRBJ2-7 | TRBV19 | CASSVEWGPNEQYF | TGTGCCAGTAGTGTTGAATGGGGGCCCAACGAGCAGTACTTC
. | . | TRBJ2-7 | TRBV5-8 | CASSLDGEQYF | TGTGCCAGCAGCTTGGACGGCGAGCAGTACTTC
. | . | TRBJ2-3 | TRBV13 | CASSPRSTRSSTDTQYF | TGTGCCAGCAGCCCGCGCTCTACTAGGTCAAGCACAGATACGCAGTATTTT
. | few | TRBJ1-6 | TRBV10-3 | CAIRDTSDSPLHF | TGTGCCATCAGGGACACCTCAGATTCACCCCTCCACTTT
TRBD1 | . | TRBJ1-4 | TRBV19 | CASSISATGVEEKLFF | TGTGCCAGTAGTATATCGGCGACAGGGGTGGAAGAAAAACTGTTTTTT
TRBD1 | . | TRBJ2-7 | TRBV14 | CASSQAQGACYEQYF | TGTGCCAGCAGCCAAGCCCAGGGGGCCTGCTACGAGCAGTACTTC
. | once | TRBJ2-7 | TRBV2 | CASAGLLDEQYF | TGTGCCAGCGCGGGGTTACTCGACGAGCAGTACTTC
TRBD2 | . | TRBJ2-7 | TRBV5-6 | CASSLVYGRDEQYF | TGTGCCAGCAGCTTGGTTTATGGGAGGGACGAGCAGTACTTC
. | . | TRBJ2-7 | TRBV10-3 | CAISEATRSYEQYF | TGTGCCATCAGTGAGGCGACTCGCTCCTACGAGCAGTACTTC
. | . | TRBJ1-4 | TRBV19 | CASSIVYREHFNEKLFF | TGTGCCAGTAGTATAGTTTACAGGGAGCACTTTAATGAAAAACTGTTTTTT
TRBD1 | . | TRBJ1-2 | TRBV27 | CASSDIGTGGISYGYTF | TGTGCCAGCAGTGACATCGGGACAGGGGGTATTTCCTATGGCTACACCTTC
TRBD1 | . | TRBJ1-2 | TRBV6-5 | CASSTYRGGYTF | TGTGCCAGCAGTACCTACAGGGGTGGCTACACCTTC
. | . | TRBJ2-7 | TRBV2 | CASGSGAYEQYF | TGTGCCAGTGGTAGCGGCGCCTACGAGCAGTACTTC
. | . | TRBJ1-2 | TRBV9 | CASSVAGREGYTF | TGTGCCAGCAGCGTAGCGGGCAGGGAAGGCTACACCTTC
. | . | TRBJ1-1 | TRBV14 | CASSRGLNTEAFF | TGTGCCAGCAGCAGAGGTTTGAACACTGAAGCTTTCTTT
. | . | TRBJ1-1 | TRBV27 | CASRPSTPPNTEAFF | TGTGCCAGCAGACCTTCGACACCTCCGAACACTGAAGCTTTCTTT
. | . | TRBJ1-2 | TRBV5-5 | CASSSNPIGNYGYTF | TGTGCCAGCAGCTCGAATCCTATTGGTAACTATGGCTACACCTTC
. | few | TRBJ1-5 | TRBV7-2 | CASSLAPGMGNQPQHF | TGTGCCAGCAGCTTAGCACCGGGAATGGGCAATCAGCCCCAGCATTTT
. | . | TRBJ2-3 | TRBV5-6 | CASSLGGKGLGTDTQYF | TGTGCCAGCAGCTTGGGTGGGAAGGGGCTAGGCACAGATACGCAGTATTTT
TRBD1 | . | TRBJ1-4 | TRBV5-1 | CASSLQGGREKLFF | TGCGCCAGCAGCTTACAGGGGGGACGGGAAAAACTGTTTTTT
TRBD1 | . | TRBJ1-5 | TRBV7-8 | CASSSPGTGGRRNQPQHF | TGTGCCAGCAGCTCTCCCGGGACAGGGGGTCGGAGGAATCAGCCCCAGCATTTT
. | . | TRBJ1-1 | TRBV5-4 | CASSLRGVGTEAFF | TGTGCCAGCAGCTTACGGGGGGTGGGCACTGAAGCTTTCTTT
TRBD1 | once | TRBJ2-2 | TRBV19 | CASRAGGVVGELFF | TGTGCCAGTAGGGCAGGGGGCGTTGTCGGGGAGCTGTTTTTT
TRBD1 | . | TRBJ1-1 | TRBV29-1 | CSVQRGQKNTEAFF | TGCAGCGTCCAACGGGGACAGAAGAACACTGAAGCTTTCTTT
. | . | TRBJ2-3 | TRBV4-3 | CASSQDRATQYF | TGCGCCAGCAGCCAAGATAGAGCAACGCAGTATTTT
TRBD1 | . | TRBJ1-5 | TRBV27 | CASRLDRAQPQHF | TGTGCCAGCAGATTGGACAGGGCTCAGCCCCAGCATTTT
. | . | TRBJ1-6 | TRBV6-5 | CASSYDIHSYNSPLHF | TGTGCCAGCAGTTACGACATACACTCCTATAATTCACCCCTCCACTTT